This T cell receptor beta chain was observed in a study of blood T cell repertoires in COVID-19. Study at large: Donors in the United States, Italy and Spain gave samples during acute or convalescent COVID-19.

TCRdb's table, derived via immunoSEQ multiplex PCR, lists solely in-frame clones and lacks some. The data hold more than 200,000 clones, with 86% observed a single time. V was clipped by 5 bases and J by 2 bases, with 10 bases between them. CDR3 length equals 13 residues. The sequence was obtained from a man in his thirties or forties with active or convalescent COVID-19. Sequences were obtained from peripheral blood. The rearrangement joins TRBV12-3 or TRBV12-4 to TRBJ2-7, with a tentative D call TRBD1 (5 bases). CDR3 region: CASSVDSPYEQYF. CDR3 nucleotide sequence: TGTGCCAGCAGTGTAGACAGCCCCTACGAGCAGTACTTC.